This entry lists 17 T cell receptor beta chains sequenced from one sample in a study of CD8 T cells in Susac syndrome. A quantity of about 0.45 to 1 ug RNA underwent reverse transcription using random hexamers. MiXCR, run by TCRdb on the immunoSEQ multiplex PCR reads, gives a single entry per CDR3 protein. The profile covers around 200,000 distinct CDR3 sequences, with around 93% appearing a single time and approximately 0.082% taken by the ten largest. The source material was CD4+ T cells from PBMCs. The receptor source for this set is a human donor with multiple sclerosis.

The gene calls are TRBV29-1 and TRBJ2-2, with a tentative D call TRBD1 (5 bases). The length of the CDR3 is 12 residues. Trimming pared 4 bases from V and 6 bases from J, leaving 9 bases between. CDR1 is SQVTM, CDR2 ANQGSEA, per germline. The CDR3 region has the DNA TGCAGCGTTGCCTTAGGGGCCGGGGAGCTGTTTTTT. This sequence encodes CSVALGAGELFF.

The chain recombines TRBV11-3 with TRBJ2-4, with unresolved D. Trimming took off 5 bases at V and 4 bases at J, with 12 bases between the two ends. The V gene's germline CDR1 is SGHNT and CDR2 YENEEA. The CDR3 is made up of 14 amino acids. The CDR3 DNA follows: TGTGCCAGCAGCCCAGGAGCCCCAAAAAACATTCAGTACTTC. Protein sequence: CASSPGAPKNIQYF.

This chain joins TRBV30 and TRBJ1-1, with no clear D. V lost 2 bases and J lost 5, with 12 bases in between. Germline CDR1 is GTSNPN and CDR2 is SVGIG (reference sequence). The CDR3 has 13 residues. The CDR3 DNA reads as TGTGCCTGGAGTATTATAGGGAGGACTGAAGCTTTCTTT. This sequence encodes CAWSIIGRTEAFF.

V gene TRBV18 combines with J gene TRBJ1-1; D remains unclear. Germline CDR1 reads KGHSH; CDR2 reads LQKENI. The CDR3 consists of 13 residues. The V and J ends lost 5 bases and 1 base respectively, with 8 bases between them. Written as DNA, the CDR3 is TGTGCCAGCTCAAACGGACGGAACACTGAAGCTTTCTTT. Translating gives CASSNGRNTEAFF.

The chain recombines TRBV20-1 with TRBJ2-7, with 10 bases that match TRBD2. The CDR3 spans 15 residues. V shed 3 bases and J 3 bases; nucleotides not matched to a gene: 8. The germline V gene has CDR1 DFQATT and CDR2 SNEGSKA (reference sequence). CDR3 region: CSASPLASGGYEQYF. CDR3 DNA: TGCAGTGCTAGCCCCCTTGCTAGCGGGGGCTACGAGCAGTACTTC.

CDR3 sequence (DNA): TGTGCCAGCAGCTCGGGACTAGCGGGGGTTGTGACCCAGTACTTC. Protein: CASSSGLAGVVTQYF. V is TRBV5-4 and J is TRBJ2-5; 14 nucleotides agree with TRBD2. This CDR3 region has 15 residues. CDR1 SGHNT and CDR2 YYREEE come from the germline V gene (reference sequence). The junction had 5 bases not matched to a gene; V was cut back by 3 bases and J by 7 bases.

In DNA form, the CDR3 reads TGTGCCAGCCGGGACATCAGGGCCACTGAAGCTTTCTTT. This gives the protein CASRDIRATEAFF. This chain links TRBV3-1 with TRBJ1-1; tentatively, D is TRBD1 (6 bases). V lost 8 bases to trimming and J lost 4 bases, with 14 bases between them. Germline CDR1 is LGHDT and CDR2 is YNNKEL (reference sequence). The CDR3 extends over 13 amino acids.

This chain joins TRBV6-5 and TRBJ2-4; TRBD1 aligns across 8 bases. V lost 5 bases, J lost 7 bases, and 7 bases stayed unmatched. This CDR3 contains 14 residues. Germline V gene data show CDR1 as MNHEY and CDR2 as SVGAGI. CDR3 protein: CASSPRTGRNIQYF. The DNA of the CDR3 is TGTGCCAGCAGTCCCCGGACAGGGAGGAACATTCAGTACTTC.

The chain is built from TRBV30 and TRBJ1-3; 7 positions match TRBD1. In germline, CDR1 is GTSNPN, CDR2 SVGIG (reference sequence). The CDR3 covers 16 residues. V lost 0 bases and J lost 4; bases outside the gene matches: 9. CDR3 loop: CAWSVLAQGTGNTIYF. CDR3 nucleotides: TGTGCCTGGAGTGTACTCGCACAGGGGACAGGAAACACCATATATTTT.

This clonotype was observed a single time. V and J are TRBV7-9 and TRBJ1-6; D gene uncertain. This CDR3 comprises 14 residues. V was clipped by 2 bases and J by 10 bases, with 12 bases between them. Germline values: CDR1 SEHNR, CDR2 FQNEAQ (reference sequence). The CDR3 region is CASSLTGMSSPLHF. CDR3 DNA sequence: TGTGCCAGCAGCTTAACGGGGATGAGCTCACCCCTCCACTTT. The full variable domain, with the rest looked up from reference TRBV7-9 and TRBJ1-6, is DTGVSQNPRHKITKRGQNVTFRCDPISEHNRLYWYRQTLGQGPEFLTYFQNEAQLEKSRLLSDRFSAERPKGSFSTLEIQRTEQGDSAMYLCASSLTGMSSPLHFGNGTRLTVT.

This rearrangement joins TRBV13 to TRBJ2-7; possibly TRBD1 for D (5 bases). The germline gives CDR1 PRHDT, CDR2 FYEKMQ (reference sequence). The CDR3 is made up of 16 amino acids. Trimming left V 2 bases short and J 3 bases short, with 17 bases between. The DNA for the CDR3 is TGTGCCAGCAGCTTAAGTTTTGAGGCCCAGGGCTACGAGCAGTACTTC. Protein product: CASSLSFEAQGYEQYF. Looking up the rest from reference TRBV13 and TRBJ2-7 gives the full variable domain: AAGVIQSPRHLIKEKRETATLKCYPIPRHDTVYWYQQGPGQDPQFLISFYEKMQSDKGSIPDRFSAQQFSDYHSELNMSSLELGDSALYFCASSLSFEAQGYEQYFGPGTRLTVT.

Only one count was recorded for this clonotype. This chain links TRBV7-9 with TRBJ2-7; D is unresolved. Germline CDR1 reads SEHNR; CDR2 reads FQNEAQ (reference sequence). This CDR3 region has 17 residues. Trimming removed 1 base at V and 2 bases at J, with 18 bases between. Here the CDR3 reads CASSLVSPLRVAYEQYV. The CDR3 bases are TGTGCCAGCAGCTTAGTTAGCCCTCTTAGGGTGGCCTACGAGCAGTACGTC.

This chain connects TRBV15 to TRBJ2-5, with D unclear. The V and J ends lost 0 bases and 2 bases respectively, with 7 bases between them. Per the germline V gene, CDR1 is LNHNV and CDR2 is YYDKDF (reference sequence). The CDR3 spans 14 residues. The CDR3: CATSRDRQQETQYF. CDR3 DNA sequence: TGTGCCACCAGCAGAGATCGACAACAAGAGACCCAGTACTTC.

In DNA, the CDR3 is TGTGCCAGCAGCTCACCAGGGGTGGAAAAACTGTTTTTT. Residues: CASSSPGVEKLFF. V and J are TRBV7-9 and TRBJ1-4; tentatively, D is TRBD1 (6 bases). V was clipped by 4 bases and J by 8 bases, with 11 bases between them. The CDR3 consists of 13 residues. Germline CDR1 is SEHNR and CDR2 is FQNEAQ (reference sequence).

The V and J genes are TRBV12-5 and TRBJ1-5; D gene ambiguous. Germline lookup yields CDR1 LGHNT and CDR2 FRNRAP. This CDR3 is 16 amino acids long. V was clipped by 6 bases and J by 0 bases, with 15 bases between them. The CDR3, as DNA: TGTGCTAGTGGCGGGGAGCGGTATTATAGCAATCAGCCCCAGCATTTT. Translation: CASGGERYYSNQPQHF.

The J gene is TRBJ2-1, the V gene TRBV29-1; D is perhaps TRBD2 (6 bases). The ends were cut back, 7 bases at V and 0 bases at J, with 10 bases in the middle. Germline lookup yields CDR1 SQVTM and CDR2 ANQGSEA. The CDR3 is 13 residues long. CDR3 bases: TGCAGCGGGGACTTCAGCTCCTACAATGAGCAGTTCTTC. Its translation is CSGDFSSYNEQFF.

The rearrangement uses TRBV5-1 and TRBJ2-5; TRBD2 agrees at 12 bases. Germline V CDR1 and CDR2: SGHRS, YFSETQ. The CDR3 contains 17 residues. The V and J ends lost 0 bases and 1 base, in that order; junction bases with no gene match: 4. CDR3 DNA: TGCGCCAGCAGCTTGGGACAACTAGCGGGGGGCCAAGAGACCCAGTACTTC. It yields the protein CASSLGQLAGGQETQYF.